The T cell receptor beta chain under discussion was sequenced for a study of blood T cell repertoires in COVID-19. Study overall: Researchers got acute and convalescent COVID-19 samples from the United States, Italy and Spain. PBMCs, B-cell-depleted T cells, or T cells were the source of the cDNA or gDNA that made up the material.

V was cut by 2 bases and J by 7 bases, with 17 bases left in between. The CDR3 runs 16 residues. The germline CDR1 and CDR2 sequences are KGHDR and SFDVKD. Seattle's enrolled individuals joined amid active infection and were then monitored longitudinally. Per the study methods: Amplification of reference gene primers was used by the study to estimate nucleated cell counts. Clones were sequenced by immunoSEQ multiplex PCR, and TCRdb holds only the in-frame ones, with some missing. D and trimming were read from the DNA, whereas the V and J calls and clone size are those reported in that table. Of around 290,000 clones detected, roughly 90% appear once; the ten largest clones hold over 10%.

The genes are TRBV24-1 and TRBJ1-3; D remains ambiguous. The source is a woman in her sixties or seventies with COVID-19, enrolled during active disease. The material sequenced was peripheral blood. The CDR3 DNA reads TGTGCCACCAGTGATTCCCTGACGGGAAAACGTAACACCATATATTTT. Residues: CATSDSLTGKRNTIYF.